The 30 T cell receptor beta chains in this list originate from one sample, sequenced in a study of T cells in Graves' hyperthyroidism and ophthalmopathy. RNA transcripts gave rise to amplified TCR beta CDR3 regions. The study used the HTBI primer set for a first-round RT-PCR of the TCR CDR3. TCRdb redid the calling of the multiplex PCR reads with MiXCR, one entry per CDR3 protein. Of roughly 740,000 distinct CDR3 sequences in the sample, roughly 17% were seen once. Sequenced sample: blood. These receptor sequences come from a man in his late teens or twenties with Graves' hyperthyroidism.

This clonotype was observed at least ten times. This rearrangement joins TRBV7-8 to TRBJ2-5; a weak D match, TRBD2 (6 bases). Per germline, CDR1 SGHVS and CDR2 FQNEAQ. The ends were cut back, 5 bases at V and 7 bases at J, with 20 bases in the middle. The CDR3 contains 15 residues. Here the CDR3 DNA reads TGTGCCAGCAGCCCCCGGAGGGACCGCGGAGGGACCCAGTACTTC. Protein sequence: CASSPRRDRGGTQYF.

This chain links TRBV9 with TRBJ2-1, with D possibly matching TRBD2 (6 bases). V gave up 6 bases and J gave up 7 bases, with 14 bases separating them. The CDR3 spans 13 residues. Germline CDR1 reads SGDLS; CDR2 reads YYNGEE. The CDR3 bases are TGTGCCAGCAATACGGGAGCCGAAAATGAGCAGTTCTTC. It encodes CASNTGAENEQFF.

This clonotype appeared many times. This sequence joins TRBV6-1 and TRBJ2-7, with 9 bases identical to TRBD1. Germline-derived CDR1 and CDR2 are MNHNS and SASEGT. The CDR3 runs 14 residues. Germline trimming cut 6 bases from V and 2 bases from J; bases unmatched to any gene: 5. CDR3 loop: CASSLQGATYEQYF. The DNA for the CDR3 is TGTGCCAGCAGCTTACAGGGGGCCACCTACGAGCAGTACTTC.

There are many counts of this clonotype. A read error may produce the germline difference seen at one junction end. J is TRBJ2-1 and V is TRBV10-3, with D possibly being TRBD1 (6 bases). Germline CDR1 is ENHRY and CDR2 is SYGVKD. The CDR3 has 14 amino acids. CDR3 DNA: TGTGCCAGCAGTATCAGGGACATCGGCGATGAGCAGTTCTTC. Translated, it gives CASSIRDIGDEQFF.

This clonotype was seen many times. The chain links TRBV6-2 or TRBV6-3 to TRBJ2-7, with 9 bases aligning to TRBD2. V was pared by 6 bases and J by 6 bases, with 9 bases of the junction left unmatched. The CDR3 runs 14 residues. CDR1 and CDR2 from the germline V gene are MNHEY and SVGEGT. The CDR3 reads CASSGLASFSEQYF. The CDR3 bases are TGTGCCAGCAGCGGACTAGCGAGTTTCAGCGAGCAGTACTTC.

In nucleotides, the CDR3 is TGTGCCAGTAGCCGAACGACTAGCGGGGCCAGGGGATGGGATACGCAGTATTTT. It is translated as CASSRTTSGARGWDTQYF. The chain joins TRBV19 to TRBJ2-3, with 11 bases fitting TRBD2. Germline V gene data show CDR1 as LNHDA and CDR2 as SQIVND (reference sequence). The CDR3 extends over 18 amino acids. The trim removed 6 bases at V and 6 bases at J, leaving 17 bases unmatched.

This clonotype was seen repeatedly, ten times or more. The chain joins TRBV28 to TRBJ1-1; maybe TRBD1 (6 bases). The CDR3 totals 13 residues. CDR1 is MDHEN, CDR2 SYDVKM, per germline. V was cut by 8 bases and J by 7 bases, with 17 bases left in between. The CDR3 coding sequence is TGTGCCAGCCGATCACAGGGTTTGCTTGAAGCTTTCTTT. It yields the protein CASRSQGLLEAFF. The full variable domain, its missing parts supplied by reference TRBV28 and TRBJ1-1, is DVKVTQSSRYLVKRTGEKVFLECVQDMDHENMFWYRQDPGLGLRLIYFSYDVKMKEKGDIPEGYSVSREKKERFSLILESASTNQTSMYLCASRSQGLLEAFFGQGTRLTVV.

This clonotype was counted at least ten times. The chain links TRBV5-5 to TRBJ2-7; the D gene could be TRBD1 or TRBD2 (6 bases each). V was pared by 4 bases and J by 2 bases, with 16 bases between. CDR3 length: 15 amino acids. CDR1 SGHKS and CDR2 YYEKEE come from the germline V gene (reference sequence). The CDR3 sequence: CASSLGGSPTYEQYF. The CDR3 DNA is TGTGCCAGCAGCCTAGGGGGGAGTCCCACCTACGAGCAGTACTTC.

This clonotype has a handful of counts. CDR3 nucleotides: TGTGCCAGCAGCTTACTTGGACAGGAAGAGACCCAGTACTTC. It yields the protein CASSLLGQEETQYF. The chain employs TRBV7-9 and TRBJ2-5; 7 positions agree with TRBD1. This CDR3 contains 14 residues. CDR1 and CDR2 from the germline V gene are SEHNR and FQNEAQ (reference sequence). With 2 bases clipped from V and 3 bases from J, the junction kept 3 bases outside the gene matches.

The V call is TRBV25-1, the J call TRBJ2-5; 10 bases are a match to TRBD2. The CDR3 runs to 16 residues. CDR1 and CDR2 from the germline V gene are MGHDK and SYGVNS. V dropped 4 bases and J dropped 4; count of bases not matched to a gene: 9. The CDR3 DNA is TGTGCCAGCAGTGGGGTGCTAGCGGGAGATCGAGAGACCCAGTACTTC. Translated: CASSGVLAGDRETQYF.

This clonotype was picked up many times. The chain links TRBV29-1 to TRBJ2-5; D may be TRBD2 (6 bases). The CDR3 covers 14 residues. Trimming left V 5 bases short and J 5 bases short, with 18 bases between. Germline V lookup: CDR1 SQVTM, CDR2 ANQGSEA. The CDR3 reads CSVFPEGREETQYF. CDR3 DNA: TGCAGCGTTTTCCCGGAGGGCCGAGAGGAGACCCAGTACTTC.

This sequence joins TRBV6-5 and TRBJ2-1, with 9 bases lining up with TRBD2. The V gene's germline CDR1 is MNHEY and CDR2 SVGAGI. With 2 bases clipped from V and 4 bases from J, the junction kept 9 bases outside the gene matches. The CDR3 extends over 17 amino acids. The DNA of the CDR3 is TGTGCCAGCAGTTACCATTCACTAGCGGGTCTTTACAATGAGCAGTTCTTC. Amino acid sequence: CASSYHSLAGLYNEQFF.

A few counts support this clonotype. V usage is TRBV7-9 and J usage is TRBJ1-5; 9 positions match TRBD1. The CDR3 is 17 residues long. Germline CDR1 and CDR2: SEHNR and FQNEAQ (reference sequence). V trimming: 4 bases; J trimming: 7 bases; junction bases outside the gene matches: 14. The CDR3, as DNA: TGTGCCAGCAGCTCGTCCCGGGACAGGGAAGCCGGGCAGCCCCAGCATTTT. This sequence encodes CASSSSRDREAGQPQHF.

Ten or more counts support this clonotype. The J gene is TRBJ2-5, the V gene TRBV15; D ambiguous. Germline CDR1 reads LNHNV; CDR2 reads YYDKDF (reference sequence). The ends were cut back, 3 bases at V and 7 bases at J, with 12 bases in the middle. CDR3 size: 13 residues. The CDR3 region is CATSSPEQWTQYF. DNA of the CDR3: TGTGCCACCAGCAGCCCTGAGCAATGGACCCAGTACTTC.

The chain couples TRBV4-1 to TRBJ2-3; TRBD1 matches at 8 bases. Trimming at V came to 3 bases and at J to 2 bases, leaving 4 bases not matched to a gene. The V gene's germline CDR1 is MGHRA and CDR2 YSYEKL. This CDR3 comprises 15 residues. The CDR3, as DNA: TGCGCCAGCAGCCAGGACAGGGCAACCACAGATACGCAGTATTTT. It translates to CASSQDRATTDTQYF.

Notes on this clonotype: One junction end disagrees with the germline gene, perhaps due to a read error. V is TRBV12-3 or TRBV12-4 and J is TRBJ2-7; D gene ambiguous. CDR3 size: 14 residues. The CDR3 region has the DNA TGTGCCGGCAGTCCCCCCGTTATTAGAAACGAGCAGTACTTC. Protein product: CAGSPPVIRNEQYF.

This clonotype turned up a few times. This chain connects TRBV10-1 to TRBJ2-1; D gene uncertain. Trimming took 0 bases from V and 0 from J, leaving 24 bases between them. Germline-derived CDR1 and CDR2 are WNHNN and SYGVQD (reference sequence). The CDR3 loop spans 21 amino acids. CDR3 sequence: CASSESTARPGWTYSYNEQFF. The CDR3 bases are TGCGCCAGCAGTGAGTCGACCGCGCGGCCAGGCTGGACCTACTCCTACAATGAGCAGTTCTTC.

J is TRBJ2-3 and V is TRBV5-1; 9 bases fit TRBD2. Germline V gene sequence: CDR1 SGHRS, CDR2 YFSETQ. The CDR3 is 17 residues long. V lost 4 bases and J lost 1; bases outside the gene matches: 10. The CDR3 DNA reads as TGCGCCAGCAGCGCCCGGAGGGCTAGCGGGGGCACAGATACGCAGTATTTT. Its translation is CASSARRASGGTDTQYF.

This rearrangement joins TRBV9 to TRBJ2-4; weak D call: TRBD1 (5 bases). The germline gives CDR1 SGDLS, CDR2 YYNGEE. V lost 0 bases and J lost 2, with 9 bases in between. There are 15 residues in the CDR3. As DNA, the CDR3 is TGTGCCAGCAGCGTAGCAGGGCATCCCAAAAACATTCAGTACTTC. Translation gives CASSVAGHPKNIQYF. Together with reference TRBV9 and TRBJ2-4, the CDR3 gives the full variable domain: DSGVTQTPKHLITATGQRVTLRCSPRSGDLSVYWYQQSLDQGLQFLIQYYNGEERAKGNILERFSAQQFPDLHSELNLSSLELGDSALYFCASSVAGHPKNIQYFGAGTRLSVL.

The rearrangement joins TRBV25-1 to TRBJ2-1, with 10 bases lining up with TRBD2. The V segment lost 3 bases and the J segment 12 bases; nucleotides outside the gene matches: 17. Germline CDR1 MGHDK, CDR2 SYGVNS. This CDR3 spans 17 amino acids. For the CDR3, the DNA is TGTGCCAGCAGTGACCCTCGAGCGGGAGGGCCGTTTGGTGGGCAGTTCTTC. Its translation is CASSDPRAGGPFGGQFF. Based on the CDR3 plus reference TRBV25-1 and TRBJ2-1, the full variable domain is EADIYQTPRYLVIGTGKKITLECSQTMGHDKMYWYQQDPGMELHLIHYSYGVNSTEKGDLSSESTVSRIRTEHFPLTLESARPSHTSQYLCASSDPRAGGPFGGQFFGPGTRLTVL.

The table lists this clonotype with many counts. V is TRBV30 and J is TRBJ1-5; D gene ambiguous. Germline CDR1 reads GTSNPN; CDR2 reads SVGIG (reference sequence). The CDR3 runs to 17 residues. The V end was cut by 1 base, the J end by 0 bases, with 16 bases between. In DNA form, the CDR3 reads TGTGCCTGGAGTGCCAACAGTTTCGACGGTAGCAATCAGCCCCAGCATTTT. It is translated as CAWSANSFDGSNQPQHF. Full variable domain (rest looked up from reference TRBV30 and TRBJ1-5): SQTIHQWPATLVQPVGSPLSLECTVEGTSNPNLYWYRQAAGRGLQLLFYSVGIGQISSEVPQNLSASRPQDRQFILSSKKLLLSDSGFYLCAWSANSFDGSNQPQHFGDGTRLSIL.

V is TRBV20-1 and J is TRBJ1-2; D ambiguous. Trimming removed 4 bases from V and 2 bases from J, with 17 bases in between. CDR1 is DFQATT, CDR2 SNEGSKA, per germline (reference sequence). CDR3 length: 15 residues. DNA for the CDR3: TGCAGTGCTATACAGATTGGACGGATGAACTATGGCTACACCTTC. Encoded protein: CSAIQIGRMNYGYTF.

Only a few counts were recorded for this clonotype. The chain employs TRBV27 and TRBJ2-1, with 10 bases lining up with TRBD2. V lost 4 bases to trimming and J lost 6 bases; unmatched junction nucleotides: 12. CDR1 is MNHEY and CDR2 is SMNVEV in the germline V gene (reference sequence). The CDR3 is 17 amino acids. The CDR3 sequence: CASSSFLSGRASNEQFF. The CDR3 coding sequence is TGTGCCAGCAGTTCTTTTCTCAGCGGGAGGGCCTCCAATGAGCAGTTCTTC.

This clonotype was detected many times. J is TRBJ2-2 and V is TRBV2, with TRBD2 as a possible D gene (6 bases). The CDR3 length is 14 residues. Germline values: CDR1 SNHLY, CDR2 FYNNEI. V lost 7 bases and J 3 bases, leaving 12 bases between the germline ends. The CDR3 DNA reads TGTGCCAGCAACGACGGGAGATACACCGGGGAGCTGTTTTTT. Amino acids: CASNDGRYTGELFF.

V gene TRBV11-3 combines with J gene TRBJ1-1; D call uncertain. The V gene lost 0 bases and the J gene lost 0 bases, with 8 bases spanning the gap. The CDR3 is made up of 15 amino acids. CDR1 is SGHNT, CDR2 YENEEA, per germline. The CDR3 protein is CASSLDARLNTEAFF. The CDR3 DNA reads TGTGCCAGCAGCTTAGATGCCCGTTTGAACACTGAAGCTTTCTTT.

This clonotype was seen many times. This chain links TRBV6-1 with TRBJ2-3; the D gene could be TRBD1 or TRBD2 (5 bases each). Looked up from germline, CDR1 is MNHNS and CDR2 is SASEGT. Trimming left V 8 bases short and J 6 bases short, with 15 bases between. This CDR3 has 13 amino acids. The CDR3 reads CASRWGSGDTQYF. CDR3 nucleotides: TGTGCCAGCCGCTGGGGGTCTGGGGATACGCAGTATTTT.

This clonotype was seen a handful of times. The rearrangement joins TRBV2 to TRBJ2-4, with D possibly TRBD1 on 5 matching bases. The germline gives CDR1 SNHLY, CDR2 FYNNEI. The CDR3 contains 17 residues. Trimming removed 6 bases at V and 3 bases at J, with 21 bases between. The DNA for the CDR3 is TGTGCCAGCAGGGTAGTGGGAACAGGCCTATTCAAAAACATTCAGTACTTC. As protein: CASRVVGTGLFKNIQYF.

This clonotype was recorded many times. The rearrangement uses TRBV28 and TRBJ2-3; no reliable D call. The V gene lost 2 bases and the J gene lost 5 bases, with 8 bases spanning the gap. The CDR3 contains 13 residues. Germline CDR1 MDHEN, CDR2 SYDVKM. CDR3 nucleotide sequence: TGTGCCAGCAGTTTAGACGCCGTAGATACGCAGTATTTT. Protein: CASSLDAVDTQYF.

V is TRBV3-1 and J is TRBJ2-7; no firm D call. With 1 base removed from V and 0 bases from J, the gap between germline ends came to 10 bases. The CDR3 runs 15 residues. Germline V lookup: CDR1 LGHDT, CDR2 YNNKEL (reference sequence). The CDR3 region is CASSQVSAASYEQYF. The CDR3 bases are TGTGCCAGCAGCCAAGTATCGGCAGCCTCCTACGAGCAGTACTTC.

This clonotype was recorded a few times. CDR3 nucleotides: TGTGCCAGCAGCCCAGACCCAGCCTACGAGCAGTACTTC. As protein: CASSPDPAYEQYF. The chain is built from TRBV9 and TRBJ2-7; D remains unclear. The germline gives CDR1 SGDLS, CDR2 YYNGEE. Trimming removed 4 bases from V and 2 bases from J, with 10 bases in between. The CDR3 is 13 residues long.